The clone carrying this TCR beta chain was counted at least ten times. As yet, its antigen is unknown. Among the patients, none had received any treatment before thyroid surgery. This entry belongs to a study of metastatic and nonmetastatic thyroid tumors. The CDR3 runs 18 residues. The ends lost 1 base at V and 0 bases at J; junction bases unmatched: 10. CDR1 and CDR2 from the germline V gene are PRHDT and FYEKMQ (reference sequence). TCRdb re-called the PCR reads through MiXCR. The sample contains some 10,000 clones, more than 10% of which appear only once. Study-wide results and limits: As reported, TCR beta diversity in blood and tumor was significantly higher in malignant thyroid tumors than in benign nodules.

This chain uses TRBV13 with TRBJ2-3; 7 bases are a match to TRBD2. Specimen: blood. This clonotype was sampled from a female donor with papillary thyroid cancer or a benign thyroid nodule (not recorded which). Some clones in this sample may be carry-over from other donors' samples. The CDR3 sequence: CASSLVAGVRSSTDTQYF. CDR3 DNA sequence: TGTGCCAGCAGCTTAGTCGCGGGGGTCCGCTCTAGCACAGATACGCAGTATTTT. Full variable domain (rest looked up from reference TRBV13 and TRBJ2-3): AAGVIQSPRHLIKEKRETATLKCYPIPRHDTVYWYQQGPGQDPQFLISFYEKMQSDKGSIPDRFSAQQFSDYHSELNMSSLELGDSALYFCASSLVAGVRSSTDTQYFGPGTRLTVL.